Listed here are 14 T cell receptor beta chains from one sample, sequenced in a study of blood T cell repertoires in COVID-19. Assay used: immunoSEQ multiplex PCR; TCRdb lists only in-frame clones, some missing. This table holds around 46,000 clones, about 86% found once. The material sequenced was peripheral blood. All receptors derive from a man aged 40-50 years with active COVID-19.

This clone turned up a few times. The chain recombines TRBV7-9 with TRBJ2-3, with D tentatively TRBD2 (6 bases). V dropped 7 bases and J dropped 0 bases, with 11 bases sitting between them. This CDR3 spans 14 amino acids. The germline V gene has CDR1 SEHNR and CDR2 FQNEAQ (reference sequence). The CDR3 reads CASTLEGSTDTQYF. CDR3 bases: TGTGCCAGCACCCTGGAGGGGAGCACAGATACGCAGTATTTT.

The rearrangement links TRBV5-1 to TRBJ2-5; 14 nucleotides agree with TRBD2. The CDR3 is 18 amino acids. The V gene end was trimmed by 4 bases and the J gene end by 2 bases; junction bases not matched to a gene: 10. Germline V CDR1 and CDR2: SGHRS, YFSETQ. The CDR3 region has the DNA TGCGCCAGCAGCAGGCTTGGGACTAGCGGGAGTGGGCAAGAGACCCAGTACTTC. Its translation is CASSRLGTSGSGQETQYF.

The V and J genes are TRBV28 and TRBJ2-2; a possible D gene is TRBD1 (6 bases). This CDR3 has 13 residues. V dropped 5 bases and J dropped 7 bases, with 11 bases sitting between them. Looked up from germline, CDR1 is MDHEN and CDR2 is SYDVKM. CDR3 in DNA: TGTGCCAGCAGTAACAGGGATCACGGGGAGCTGTTTTTT. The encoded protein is CASSNRDHGELFF.

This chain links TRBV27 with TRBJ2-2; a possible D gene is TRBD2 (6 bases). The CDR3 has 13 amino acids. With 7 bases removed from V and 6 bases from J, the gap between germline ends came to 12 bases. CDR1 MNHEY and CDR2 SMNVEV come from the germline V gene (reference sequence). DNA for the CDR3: TGTGCCAGCAATTTCGGAGGGTCCGGGGAGCTGTTTTTT. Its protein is CASNFGGSGELFF.

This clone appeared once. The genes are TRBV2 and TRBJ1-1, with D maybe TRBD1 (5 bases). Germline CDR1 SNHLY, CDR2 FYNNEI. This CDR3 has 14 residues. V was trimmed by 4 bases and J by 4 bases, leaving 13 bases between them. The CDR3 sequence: CASSGQGGVTEAFF. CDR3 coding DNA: TGTGCCAGCAGTGGTCAGGGAGGGGTCACTGAAGCTTTCTTT.

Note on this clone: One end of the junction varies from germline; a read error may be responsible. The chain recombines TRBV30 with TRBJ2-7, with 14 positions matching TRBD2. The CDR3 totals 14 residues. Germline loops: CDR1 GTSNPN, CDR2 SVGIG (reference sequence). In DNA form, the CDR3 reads TGTGCCGGACAAAAGGGACTAGCGGGAGTCCCACTTCGGTTC. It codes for CAGQKGLAGVPLRF.

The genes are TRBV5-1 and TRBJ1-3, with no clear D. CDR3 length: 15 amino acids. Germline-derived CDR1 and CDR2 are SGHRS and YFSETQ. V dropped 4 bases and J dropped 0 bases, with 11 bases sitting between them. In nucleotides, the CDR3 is TGCGCCAGCAGCGTGGATCCGTTCTCTGGAAACACCATATATTTT. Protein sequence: CASSVDPFSGNTIYF. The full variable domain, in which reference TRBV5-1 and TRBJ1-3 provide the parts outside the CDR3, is KAGVTQTPRYLIKTRGQQVTLSCSPISGHRSVSWYQQTPGQGLQFLFEYFSETQRNKGNFPGRFSGRQFSNSRSEMNVSTLELGDSALYLCASSVDPFSGNTIYFGEGSWLTVV.

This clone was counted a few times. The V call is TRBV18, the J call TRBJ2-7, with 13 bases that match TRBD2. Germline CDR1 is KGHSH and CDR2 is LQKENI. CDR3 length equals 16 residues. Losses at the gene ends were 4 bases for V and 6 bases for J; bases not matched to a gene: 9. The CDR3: CASSLTTSGRASEQYF. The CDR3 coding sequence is TGTGCCAGCTCACTAACAACTAGCGGGAGGGCCTCCGAGCAGTACTTC.

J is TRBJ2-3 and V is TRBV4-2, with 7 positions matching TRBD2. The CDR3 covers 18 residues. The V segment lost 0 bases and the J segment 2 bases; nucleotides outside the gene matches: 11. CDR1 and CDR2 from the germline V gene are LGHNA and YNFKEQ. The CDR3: CASSQESNSGTNTDTQYF. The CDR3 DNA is TGTGCCAGCAGCCAAGAATCAAACTCCGGGACTAACACAGATACGCAGTATTTT.

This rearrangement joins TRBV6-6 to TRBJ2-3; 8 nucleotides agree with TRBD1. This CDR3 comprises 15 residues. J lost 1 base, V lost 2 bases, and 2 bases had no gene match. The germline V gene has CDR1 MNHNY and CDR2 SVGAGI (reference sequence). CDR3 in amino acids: CASSYRGQGTDTQYF. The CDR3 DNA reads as TGTGCCAGCAGTTACCGGGGACAGGGCACAGATACGCAGTATTTT.

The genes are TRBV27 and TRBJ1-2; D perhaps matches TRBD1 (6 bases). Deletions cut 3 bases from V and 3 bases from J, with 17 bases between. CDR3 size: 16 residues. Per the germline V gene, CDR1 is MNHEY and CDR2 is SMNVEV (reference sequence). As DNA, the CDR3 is TGTGCCAGCAGTTTGGACAGTCTCACTAGGTACTATGGCTACACCTTC. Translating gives CASSLDSLTRYYGYTF.

CDR3 bases: TGTGCCAGCAGCTCGGTAGCCCTACCGTACCAAGAGACCCAGTACTTC. Residues: CASSSVALPYQETQYF. The gene calls are TRBV7-6 and TRBJ2-5; D call uncertain. The CDR3 sequence is 16 residues long. Germline V gene sequence: CDR1 SGHVS, CDR2 FNYEAQ. The V end was cut by 4 bases, the J end by 0 bases, with 15 bases between.

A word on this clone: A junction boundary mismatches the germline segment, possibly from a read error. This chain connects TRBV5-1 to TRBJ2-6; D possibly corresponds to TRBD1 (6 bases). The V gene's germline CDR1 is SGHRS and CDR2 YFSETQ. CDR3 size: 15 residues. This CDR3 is CASGLAGAGANVLTF. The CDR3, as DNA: TGCGCCAGCGGCTTAGCAGGGGCTGGGGCCAACGTCCTGACTTTC. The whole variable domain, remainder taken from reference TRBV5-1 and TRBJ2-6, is KAGVTQTPRYLIKTRGQQVTLSCSPISGHRSVSWYQQTPGQGLQFLFEYFSETQRNKGNFPGRFSGRQFSNSRSEMNVSTLELGDSALYLCASGLAGAGANVLTFGAGSRLTVL.

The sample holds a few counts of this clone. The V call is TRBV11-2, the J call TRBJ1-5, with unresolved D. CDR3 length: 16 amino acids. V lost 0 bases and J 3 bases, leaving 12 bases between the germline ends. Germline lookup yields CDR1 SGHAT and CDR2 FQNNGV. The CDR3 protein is CASSLDPGSINQPQHF. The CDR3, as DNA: TGTGCCAGCAGCTTAGACCCGGGTTCGATCAATCAGCCCCAGCATTTT.